This T cell receptor beta chain was sequenced in a study of blood T cell repertoires in COVID-19. The overall study: The samples span acute and convalescent COVID-19 from the United States, Italy and Spain.

Between the trimmed V and J ends, which lost 1 base and 7 bases, there was a span of 11 bases. The length of the CDR3 is 14 residues. CDR1 and CDR2 (germline): KGHSH, LQKENI. Source study methods: Estimated nucleated cell counts came from reference gene primer amplification. The protocol was immunoSEQ multiplex PCR, while the TCRdb copy is restricted to in-frame clones and leaves out a portion. D and trimming come from the DNA, and the V and J calls and clone size come from that table. In the table there are roughly 170,000 clones, approximately 87% of which are singletons. The age range of participants was 18 to 89 years, with residence in under 25 US areas.

The clonotype comes from a woman aged 50 to 65 who had recovered from COVID-19. The material sequenced was PBMCs or T cells enriched from blood (not recorded which). The V call is TRBV18, the J call TRBJ1-5; D is unclear. The CDR3 region has the DNA TGTGCCAGCTCACCACGAGAGGGAGGACAGCCCCAGCATTTT. Translated: CASSPREGGQPQHF.